This T cell receptor (beta chain) was sequenced during a study of T cell changes during pregnancy in multiple sclerosis. Sequencing was performed with immunoSEQ multiplex PCR; in TCRdb, only in-frame clones are kept and a portion is missing. The repertoire includes under 65,000 clones, 93% of them detected once, and under 5% sits in the top ten. Germline trimming cut 5 bases from V and 6 bases from J; bases unmatched to any gene: 14. This CDR3 comprises 16 residues. CDR1 is MDHEN, CDR2 SYDVKM, per germline. The TCR originated in a female donor with multiple sclerosis, enrolled in a pregnancy study. This chain links TRBV28 with TRBJ2-7; 9 nucleotides match TRBD1. Sequenced material: CD8+ T cells from peripheral blood mononuclear cells, taken in the second trimester of pregnancy. The CDR3 nucleotides are TGTGCCAGCAGTGAAGGGACAGGGCTCCGAGTCTCCGAGCAGTACTTC. This sequence encodes CASSEGTGLRVSEQYF.